This T cell receptor (beta chain) was recovered during a study of blood T cell repertoires in COVID-19. Study in general: Samples of COVID-19 (acute and convalescent) were obtained from the United States, Italy and Spain. Sample material is recorded as cDNA or gDNA derived from T cells, B-cell-depleted T cells, or PBMCs.

This CDR3 comprises 17 residues. Germline V gene data show CDR1 as SGHKS and CDR2 as YYEKEE (reference sequence). V gave up 0 bases and J gave up 0 bases, with 10 bases separating them. Original methodology: Cell counts per sample came from amplifying reference gene primers. Assay used: immunoSEQ multiplex PCR; TCRdb lists only in-frame clones, some missing. D and trimming come from the DNA, and the V and J calls and clone size come from that table. The sample consists of a few hundred thousand clones, around 86% of them appearing once. What was sequenced was peripheral blood. The rearrangement uses TRBV5-5 and TRBJ2-6; D perhaps matches TRBD1 (5 bases). The TCR comes from a human donor in a cohort sampled during active COVID-19. CDR3 sequence (DNA): TGTGCCAGCAGCTTGGTCCAGGGCGGCTCTGGGGCCAACGTCCTGACTTTC. Encoded protein: CASSLVQGGSGANVLTF.